This T cell receptor (beta chain) emerged from a study of blood T cells in healthy people across ages. This clonotype was picked up a small number of times. The study recruited healthy Caucasian donors from Russia who were aged roughly 6 to 95. Germline CDR1 ENHRY, CDR2 SYGVKD. The V end was cut by 3 bases, the J end by 1 base, with 11 bases between. CDR3 length: 15 residues. Together with a sample-barcoded 5' primer, a J-beta primer mix was included in a second PCR lasting roughly 6 to 12 cycles. A single record per CDR3 protein comes from TCRdb applying MiXCR to the 5' RACE reads. In the table there are some 1,000,000 distinct CDR3 sequences, around 27% of which are singletons. The same sample was also used in a study of T cells of mothers and their children. That source adds: Reads recorded for TCR beta CDR3 numbered over 9.5 million per mother and some 2.7 million per child.

The clonotype originates from a girl aged 2 to 9 in good health. The sample comprised blood. The V gene is TRBV10-3, the J gene TRBJ2-3; D gene uncertain. CDR3 sequence: CAISDKYKGTDTQYF. CDR3 in DNA: TGTGCCATCAGTGACAAGTATAAGGGCACAGATACGCAGTATTTT.